The following is a T cell receptor beta chain sequence with its context. Germline-derived CDR1 and CDR2 are DFQATT and SNEGSKA (reference sequence). The CDR3 has 13 residues. The V gene lost 6 bases and the J gene lost 1 base, with 11 bases spanning the gap. This sample was taken from a study of T-cell memory formation after mild COVID-19. Each CDR3 protein gets one entry after TCRdb re-called the 5' RACE reads with MiXCR. In the table there are around 50,000 distinct CDR3 sequences, 9% to 15% of which are singletons. The sequence derives from a man between 18 and 35 years old who had mild COVID-19 (a few samples of this study predate the infection). Cell type and time point are not known. The V gene is TRBV20-1, the J gene TRBJ2-3; the D is unclear. The material sequenced was PBMCs or a T cell subset sorted from them (not recorded which). CDR3 protein: CSAPVAGTDTQYF. CDR3 sequence (DNA): TGCAGTGCCCCAGTGGCGGGCACAGATACGCAGTATTTT.